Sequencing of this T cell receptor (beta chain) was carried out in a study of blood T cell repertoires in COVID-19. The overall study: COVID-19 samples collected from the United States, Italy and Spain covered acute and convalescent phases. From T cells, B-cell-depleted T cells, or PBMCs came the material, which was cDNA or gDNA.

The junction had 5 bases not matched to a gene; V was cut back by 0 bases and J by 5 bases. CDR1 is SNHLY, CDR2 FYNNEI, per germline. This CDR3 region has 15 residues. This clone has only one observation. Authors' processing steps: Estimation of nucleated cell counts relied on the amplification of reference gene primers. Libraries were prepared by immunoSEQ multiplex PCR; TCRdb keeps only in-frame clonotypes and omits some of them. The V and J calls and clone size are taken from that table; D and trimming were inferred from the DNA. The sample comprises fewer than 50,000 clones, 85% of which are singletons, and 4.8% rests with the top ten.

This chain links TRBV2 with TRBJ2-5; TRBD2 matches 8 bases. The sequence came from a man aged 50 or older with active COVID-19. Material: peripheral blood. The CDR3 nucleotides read TGTGCCAGCAGTGAAGCCCCGGGACTAGTGGAGACCCAGTACTTC. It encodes CASSEAPGLVETQYF.